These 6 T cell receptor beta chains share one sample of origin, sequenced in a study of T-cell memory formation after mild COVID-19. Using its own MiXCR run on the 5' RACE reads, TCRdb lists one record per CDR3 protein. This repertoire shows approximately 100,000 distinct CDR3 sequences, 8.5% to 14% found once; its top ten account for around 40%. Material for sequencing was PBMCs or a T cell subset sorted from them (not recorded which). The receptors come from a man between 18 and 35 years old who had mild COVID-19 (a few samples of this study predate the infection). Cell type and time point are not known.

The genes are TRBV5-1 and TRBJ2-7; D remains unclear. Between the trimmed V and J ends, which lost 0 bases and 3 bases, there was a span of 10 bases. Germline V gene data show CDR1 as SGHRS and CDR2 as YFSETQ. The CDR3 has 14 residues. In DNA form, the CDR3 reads TGCGCCAGCAGCTTGGCCCCAGGTGACTACGAGCAGTACGTC. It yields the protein CASSLAPGDYEQYV.

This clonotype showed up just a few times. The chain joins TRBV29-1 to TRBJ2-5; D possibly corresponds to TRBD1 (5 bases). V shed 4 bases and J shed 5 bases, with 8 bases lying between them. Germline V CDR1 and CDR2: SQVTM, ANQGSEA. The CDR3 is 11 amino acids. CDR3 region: CSVASGETQYF. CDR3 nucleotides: TGCAGCGTTGCATCAGGGGAGACCCAGTACTTC.

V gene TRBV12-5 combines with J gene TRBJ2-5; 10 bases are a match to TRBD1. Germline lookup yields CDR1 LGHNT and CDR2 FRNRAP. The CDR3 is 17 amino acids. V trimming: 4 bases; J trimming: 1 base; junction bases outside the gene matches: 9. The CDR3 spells CASGSMDRGDLQETQYF. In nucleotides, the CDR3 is TGTGCTAGTGGTTCAATGGACAGGGGGGACCTCCAAGAGACCCAGTACTTC.

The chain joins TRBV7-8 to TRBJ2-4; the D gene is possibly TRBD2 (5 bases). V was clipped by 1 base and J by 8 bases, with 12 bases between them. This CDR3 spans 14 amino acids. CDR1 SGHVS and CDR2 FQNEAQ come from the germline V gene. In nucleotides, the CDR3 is TGTGCCAGCAGCTTAGGCCCCTGGGGAGACATTCAGTACTTC. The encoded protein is CASSLGPWGDIQYF.

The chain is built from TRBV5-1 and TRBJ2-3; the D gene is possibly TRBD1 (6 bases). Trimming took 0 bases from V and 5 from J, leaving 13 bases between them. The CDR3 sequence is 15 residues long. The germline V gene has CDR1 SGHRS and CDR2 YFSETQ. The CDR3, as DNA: TGCGCCAGCAGCTTGGTTTACAGGGTCGGAGATACGCAGTATTTT. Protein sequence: CASSLVYRVGDTQYF.

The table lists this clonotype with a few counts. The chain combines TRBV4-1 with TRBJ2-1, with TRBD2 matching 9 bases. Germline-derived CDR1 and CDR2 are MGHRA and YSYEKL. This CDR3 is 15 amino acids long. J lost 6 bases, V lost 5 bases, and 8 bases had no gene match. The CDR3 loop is CASSFQRGATNEQFF. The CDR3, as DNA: TGCGCCAGCAGCTTCCAGCGGGGGGCAACCAATGAGCAGTTCTTC.